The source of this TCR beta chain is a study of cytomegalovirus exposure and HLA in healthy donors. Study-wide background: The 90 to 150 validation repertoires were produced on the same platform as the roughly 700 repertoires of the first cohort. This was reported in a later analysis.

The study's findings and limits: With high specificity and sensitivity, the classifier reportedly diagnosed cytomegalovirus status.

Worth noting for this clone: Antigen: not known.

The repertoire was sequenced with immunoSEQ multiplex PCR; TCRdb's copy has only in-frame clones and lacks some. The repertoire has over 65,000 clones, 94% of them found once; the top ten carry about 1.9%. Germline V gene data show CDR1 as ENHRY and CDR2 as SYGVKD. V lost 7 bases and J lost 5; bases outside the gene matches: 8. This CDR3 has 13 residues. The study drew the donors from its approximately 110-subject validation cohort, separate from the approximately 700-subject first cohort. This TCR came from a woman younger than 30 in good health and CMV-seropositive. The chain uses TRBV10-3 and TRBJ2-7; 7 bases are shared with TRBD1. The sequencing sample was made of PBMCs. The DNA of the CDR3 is TGTGCCATCACCCCCGGGACAGACAACGAGCAGTACTTC. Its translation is CAITPGTDNEQYF.